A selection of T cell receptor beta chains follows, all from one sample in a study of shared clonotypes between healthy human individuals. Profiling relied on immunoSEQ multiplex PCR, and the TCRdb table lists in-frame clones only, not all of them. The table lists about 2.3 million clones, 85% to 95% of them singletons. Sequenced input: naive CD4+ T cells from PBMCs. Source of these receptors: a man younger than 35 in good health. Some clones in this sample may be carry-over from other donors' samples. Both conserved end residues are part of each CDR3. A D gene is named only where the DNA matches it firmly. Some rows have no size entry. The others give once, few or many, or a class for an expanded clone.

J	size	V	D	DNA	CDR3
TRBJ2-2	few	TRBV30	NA	TGTGCCTGGACCCTGGGGGGACAGATTTTCGCCGGGGAGCTGTTTTTT	CAWTLGGQIFAGELFF
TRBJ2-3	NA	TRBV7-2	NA	TGTGCCAGCAGCGGACCGAGTGCAGGCACAGATACGCAGTATTTT	CASSGPSAGTDTQYF
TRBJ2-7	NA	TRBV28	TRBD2	TGTGCCAGCAGCCTCTTGGGGGGGTTCAGCGAGCAGTACTTC	CASSLLGGFSEQYF
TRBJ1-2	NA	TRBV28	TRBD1	TGTGCCAGCAGTTCCGGACAGGGGGCCTTAGGCTATGGCTACACCTTC	CASSSGQGALGYGYTF
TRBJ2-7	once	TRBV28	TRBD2	TGTGCCAGCAGTTTCGGACTAGCGGTCTACGAGCAGTACTTC	CASSFGLAVYEQYF
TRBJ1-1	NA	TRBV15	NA	TGTGCCACCAGCAGACCGGGACGGAGCTTTGAAGCTTTCTTT	CATSRPGRSFEAFF
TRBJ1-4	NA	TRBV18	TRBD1	TGTGCCAGCTCACCCGGACAGGGAACTAATGAAAAACTGTTTTTT	CASSPGQGTNEKLFF
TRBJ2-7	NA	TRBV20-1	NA	TGCAGTGCTAGAGAAAGCCAAGAGCAGTACTTC	CSARESQEQYF
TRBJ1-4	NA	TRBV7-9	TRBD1	TGTGCCAGCAGCTTAGAATTAAGGACAGGAAGAAATGAAAAACTGTTTTTT	CASSLELRTGRNEKLFF
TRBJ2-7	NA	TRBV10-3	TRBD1	TGTGCCATCGGCGGACAGGGCACCTACGAGCAGTACTTC	CAIGGQGTYEQYF
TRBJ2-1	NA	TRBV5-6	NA	TGTGCCAGCAGCGAGGGGGTTCAGGGTGGTGCGGGGCAGTTCTTC	CASSEGVQGGAGQFF
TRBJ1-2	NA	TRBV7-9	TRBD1	TGTGCCAGCAGCTTAAGGGGGCTGGATTATGGCTACACCTTC	CASSLRGLDYGYTF
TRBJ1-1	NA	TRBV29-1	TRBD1	TGCAGCGTTGAAAGGGGGCCCGAAGCTTTCTTT	CSVERGPEAFF
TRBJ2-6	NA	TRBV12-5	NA	TGTGCTAGTGGTTTGGTACAGGGTTCGGGCTTTGGGGCCAACGTCCTGACTTTC	CASGLVQGSGFGANVLTF
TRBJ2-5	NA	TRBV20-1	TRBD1	TGCAGTGCTCACAGGGGAGAGACCCAGTACTTC	CSAHRGETQYF
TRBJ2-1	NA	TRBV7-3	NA	TGTGCCAGCAGCTTAGTCCCGGGACTTGCATACAATGAGCAGTTCTTC	CASSLVPGLAYNEQFF
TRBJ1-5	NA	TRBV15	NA	TGTGCCACCAGCAGAGGAGTGGGCAATCAGCCCCAGCATTTT	CATSRGVGNQPQHF
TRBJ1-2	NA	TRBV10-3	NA	TGTGCCATCAGTGAGTCGACGAGGTCCTATGGCTACACCTTC	CAISESTRSYGYTF
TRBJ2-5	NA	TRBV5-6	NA	TGTGCCAGCAGCCTACCGGGATCGCAAGAGACCCAGTACTTC	CASSLPGSQETQYF
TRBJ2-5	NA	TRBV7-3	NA	TGTGCCAGCAGCTTATTGGACCAGGAGACCCAGTACTTC	CASSLLDQETQYF